This T cell receptor beta chain was retrieved from a study of CD8+ T cells in alopecia areata. Overall study context: Treated patients were given 5 to 10 mg oral tofacitinib twice daily.

In its sample, this clone was seen a few times. Other DNA sequences in this specimen translate into the identical CDR3. cDNA reverse transcribed from extracted RNA served as the sequencing template. This table comes from immunoSEQ multiplex PCR, and its TCRdb copy is limited to in-frame clones, with some not included. The table has 170,000 or so clones, 40% to 65% seen once; the top ten hold 10% to 13%. The V and J ends lost 0 bases and 7 bases, in that order; junction bases with no gene match: 5. The CDR3 is made up of 14 amino acids. CDR1 and CDR2 from the germline V gene are LGHNA and YSLEER. Treatment here: oral pan-JAK inhibitor, 5-10 mg twice daily. Samples from alopecia areata patients were lesional scalp punch biopsies and peripheral blood.

Sample: CD8+ T cells sorted from blood, taken at week 24, from a patient treated with tofacitinib. The chain has TRBV4-3 and TRBJ2-7; TRBD1 agrees at 8 bases. This sequence originates from a human donor with alopecia areata. As DNA, the CDR3 is TGCGCCAGCAGCCAAGACAGGGGGCGAGGAGAGCAGTACTTC. Translated: CASSQDRGRGEQYF.